Shown below are 14 T cell receptor beta chains from a single sample sequenced in a study of blood T cells in healthy people across ages. Primers used in a second PCR of about 6 to 11 cycles were a sample-barcoded 5' primer and a J-beta primer mix. Each CDR3 protein is one row after TCRdb ran MiXCR on the 5' RACE reads. The table has approximately 760,000 distinct CDR3 sequences, just under 25% seen once. These data are also associated with another study on T cells of mothers and their children.

The sequenced sample was blood. The origin of the receptors is a boy younger than 18 in good health.

V is TRBV28 and J is TRBJ2-5; D might be TRBD1 (5 bases). This CDR3 comprises 16 residues. V was clipped by 2 bases and J by 7 bases, with 20 bases between them. CDR1 and CDR2 from the germline V gene are MDHEN and SYDVKM. CDR3 coding DNA: TGTGCCAGCAGTTTAAATCCGGATCCAACCCAGGGGACCCAGTACTTC. Amino acids: CASSLNPDPTQGTQYF.

The V and J genes are TRBV28 and TRBJ2-6, with 7 bases aligning to TRBD1. This CDR3 has 17 amino acids. Germline trimming cut 6 bases from V and 0 bases from J; bases unmatched to any gene: 8. The V gene's germline CDR1 is MDHEN and CDR2 SYDVKM. CDR3 sequence (DNA): TGTGCCAGCAGATCAGGGGGTCTAGCCTCTGGGGCCAACGTCCTGACTTTC. Residues: CASRSGGLASGANVLTF. The whole variable domain, remainder taken from reference TRBV28 and TRBJ2-6, is DVKVTQSSRYLVKRTGEKVFLECVQDMDHENMFWYRQDPGLGLRLIYFSYDVKMKEKGDIPEGYSVSREKKERFSLILESASTNQTSMYLCASRSGGLASGANVLTFGAGSRLTVL.

This clonotype was recorded a few times. The chain has TRBV5-1 and TRBJ1-2, with 7 positions matching TRBD1. There are 16 residues in the CDR3. Trimming removed 0 bases from V and 2 bases from J; junction bases left unmatched: 7. Germline V gives CDR1 SGHRS, CDR2 YFSETQ. The CDR3 here is CASSLANWGQNYGYTF. The CDR3 nucleotides are TGCGCCAGCAGCTTGGCGAATTGGGGACAGAACTATGGCTACACCTTC.

This clonotype came up many times. V usage is TRBV20-1 and J usage is TRBJ1-3; D call uncertain. With 0 bases removed from V and 0 bases from J, the gap between germline ends came to 18 bases. CDR1 is DFQATT and CDR2 is SNEGSKA in the germline V gene (reference sequence). This CDR3 is 18 amino acids long. This CDR3 is CSARDGARGFTSGNTIYF. The CDR3 nucleotides are TGCAGTGCTAGAGATGGAGCTAGAGGGTTCACCTCTGGAAACACCATATATTTT.

As for this clonotype: At one boundary the junction diverges from the germline segment, which might be a read error. The chain employs TRBV6-2 or TRBV6-3 and TRBJ2-5, with D possibly being TRBD2 (6 bases). The last part of the DNA fits TRBJ2-1 better; the J call may be wrong. Germline V gene sequence: CDR1 MNHEY, CDR2 SVGEGT. The CDR3 runs to 13 residues. CDR3 residues: CASPRTGANGQFF. CDR3 nucleotides: TGTGCCAGTCCCAGAACGGGAGCCAATGGGCAGTTCTTC.

This clonotype was counted between two and nine times. V and J are TRBV6-5 and TRBJ1-1; no clear D. Trimming took off 5 bases at V and 0 bases at J, with 13 bases between the two ends. CDR1 and CDR2 (germline): MNHEY, SVGAGI. The CDR3 sequence is 15 residues long. This CDR3 is CASSPEPALNTEAFF. CDR3 nucleotide sequence: TGTGCCAGCAGTCCCGAGCCAGCGCTGAACACTGAAGCTTTCTTT.

The chain combines TRBV27 with TRBJ1-1, with unresolved D. Trimming removed 9 bases at V and 6 bases at J, with 11 bases between. This CDR3 has 11 residues. The V gene's germline CDR1 is MNHEY and CDR2 SMNVEV (reference sequence). CDR3 in amino acids: CASWGVAEAFF. DNA for the CDR3: TGTGCCAGTTGGGGAGTGGCTGAAGCTTTCTTT.

In this sample, this clonotype turned up a few times. The chain couples TRBV12-3 or TRBV12-4 to TRBJ2-6; 9 bases fit TRBD1. The ends lost 3 bases at V and 1 base at J; junction bases unmatched: 4. The CDR3 is made up of 17 amino acids. The CDR3 region has the DNA TGTGCCAGCAGTTTGGGACAGGGAGTTTCTGGGGCCAACGTCCTGACTTTC. It translates to CASSLGQGVSGANVLTF.

This clonotype came up a few times. The chain carries TRBV12-3 or TRBV12-4 and TRBJ2-7; TRBD2 matches 10 bases. After removal of 5 bases from V and 2 bases from J, the junction contained 6 bases not matched to a gene. CDR3 length: 15 residues. CDR3 region: CASSTGLAAPYEQYF. The CDR3 region has the DNA TGTGCCAGCAGTACAGGACTAGCGGCCCCCTACGAGCAGTACTTC.

Comment on this clonotype: At one end, the junction sequence differs from germline, possibly due to a read error. V gene TRBV6-4 combines with J gene TRBJ2-1; 7 nucleotides agree with TRBD2. The germline V gene has CDR1 MRHNA and CDR2 SNTAGT. The CDR3 runs to 15 residues. Written as DNA, the CDR3 is TGTGCCAGCAGTCACTCGGGGGGTGATAGGGGTGAGCAGTTCTTC. Translated: CASSHSGGDRGEQFF.

Worth noting for this clonotype: The junction departs from germline at one end; a sequencing error may be responsible. CDR3: CAGSSSGTAYEQYF. The CDR3 nucleotides read TGCGCCGGCAGTTCTAGCGGAACTGCCTACGAGCAGTACTTC. This chain connects TRBV10-1 to TRBJ2-1; 7 bases agree with TRBD2. The end of the DNA is better explained by TRBJ2-7, so the J call may be wrong. Germline V gene data show CDR1 as WNHNN and CDR2 as SYGVQD (reference sequence). The CDR3 runs to 14 residues.

V is TRBV7-2 and J is TRBJ2-3; TRBD2 matches 11 bases. CDR3 size: 15 residues. The germline gives CDR1 SGHTA, CDR2 FQGNSA. V was clipped by 5 bases and J by 6 bases; unmatched bases: 7. For the CDR3, the DNA is TGTGCCAGCAGCAGTAGCGGGAGGGCCGCGGATACGCAGTATTTT. Encoded protein: CASSSSGRAADTQYF.

This chain uses TRBV27 with TRBJ1-4; weak D call: TRBD1 (6 bases). The CDR3 consists of 14 residues. CDR1 is MNHEY and CDR2 is SMNVEV in the germline V gene (reference sequence). The V and J ends lost 4 bases and 7 bases respectively, with 13 bases between them. As DNA, the CDR3 is TGTGCCAGCAGTTCCGGGACACGGTCTGAAAAACTGTTTTTT. It is translated as CASSSGTRSEKLFF.

In this sample, this clonotype turned up a few times. The chain employs TRBV12-3 or TRBV12-4 and TRBJ1-2, with D uncertain. V was shortened by 1 base and J by 3 bases, with 6 bases between the two germline ends. The length of the CDR3 is 13 residues. Here the CDR3 DNA reads TGTGCCAGCAGTTTAGGGGATTACTATGGCTACACCTTC. Encoded protein: CASSLGDYYGYTF.